This is a list of T cell receptor beta chains from one sample in a study of read filtering for tumor transcriptome and immune sequencing. TCRdb reprocessed the reads with MiXCR, giving one entry per CDR3 protein. The sample consists of roughly 130,000 distinct CDR3 sequences, 10% to 15% of them appearing once. Sequenced sample: a population of CD138-negative cells sorted from bone marrow. The receptors come from a donor at least 40 years old with multiple myeloma. The CDR3 runs from the conserved cysteine through the conserved F or W. The order of the fields is J gene, clone size, V gene, D gene, CDR3 protein, CDR3 DNA. The D gene is left open where the match is weak. Size values are once, few and many counts, or a class for expanded clones, and some rows have none.

J gene: TRBJ1-4
clone size: NA
V gene: TRBV19
D gene: NA
CDR3 protein: CASSDQVAGDEKLFF
CDR3 DNA: TGTGCCAGTAGTGACCAAGTGGCAGGTGATGAAAAACTGTTTTTT

J gene: TRBJ1-3
clone size: many
V gene: TRBV12-3/TRBV12-4
D gene: NA
CDR3 protein: CASSLWGDNSGNTIYF
CDR3 DNA: TGTGCCAGCAGTCTTTGGGGGGACAACTCTGGAAACACCATATATTTT

J gene: TRBJ2-7
clone size: many
V gene: TRBV20-1
D gene: NA
CDR3 protein: CSARDGGTLTYEQYF
CDR3 DNA: TGCAGTGCTAGAGATGGAGGGACTCTAACCTACGAGCAGTACTTC

J gene: TRBJ2-5
clone size: many
V gene: TRBV6-6
D gene: NA
CDR3 protein: CASSYVETQYF
CDR3 DNA: TGTGCCAGCAGTTACGTAGAGACCCAGTACTTC

J gene: TRBJ1-4
clone size: few
V gene: TRBV4-1
D gene: NA
CDR3 protein: CASSQVGGTRNEKLFF
CDR3 DNA: TGCGCCAGCAGCCAAGTTGGAGGGACAAGAAATGAAAAACTGTTTTTT

J gene: TRBJ2-5
clone size: many
V gene: TRBV29-1
D gene: NA
CDR3 protein: CSVSGPRETQYF
CDR3 DNA: TGCAGCGTTTCCGGACCTAGGGAGACCCAGTACTTC

J gene: TRBJ2-5
clone size: many
V gene: TRBV7-3
D gene: NA
CDR3 protein: CASSSRLGEGVQETQYF
CDR3 DNA: TGTGCCAGCAGCTCCCGATTGGGAGAAGGGGTCCAAGAGACCCAGTACTTC

J gene: TRBJ2-1
clone size: few
V gene: TRBV20-1
D gene: TRBD2
CDR3 protein: CSANIRTSLNEQFF
CDR3 DNA: TGCAGTGCTAATATCAGGACTAGCCTGAATGAGCAGTTCTTC

J gene: TRBJ2-1
clone size: many
V gene: TRBV27
D gene: NA
CDR3 protein: CASSLSLNNEQFF
CDR3 DNA: TGTGCCAGCAGTTTATCACTCAACAATGAGCAGTTCTTC

J gene: TRBJ1-2
clone size: many
V gene: TRBV20-1
D gene: NA
CDR3 protein: CSASYSSNYGYTF
CDR3 DNA: TGCAGTGCTAGCTACAGCTCTAACTATGGCTACACCTTC

J gene: TRBJ2-5
clone size: few
V gene: TRBV29-1
D gene: NA
CDR3 protein: CSVTEYQETQYF
CDR3 DNA: TGCAGCGTTACAGAGTACCAAGAGACCCAGTACTTC